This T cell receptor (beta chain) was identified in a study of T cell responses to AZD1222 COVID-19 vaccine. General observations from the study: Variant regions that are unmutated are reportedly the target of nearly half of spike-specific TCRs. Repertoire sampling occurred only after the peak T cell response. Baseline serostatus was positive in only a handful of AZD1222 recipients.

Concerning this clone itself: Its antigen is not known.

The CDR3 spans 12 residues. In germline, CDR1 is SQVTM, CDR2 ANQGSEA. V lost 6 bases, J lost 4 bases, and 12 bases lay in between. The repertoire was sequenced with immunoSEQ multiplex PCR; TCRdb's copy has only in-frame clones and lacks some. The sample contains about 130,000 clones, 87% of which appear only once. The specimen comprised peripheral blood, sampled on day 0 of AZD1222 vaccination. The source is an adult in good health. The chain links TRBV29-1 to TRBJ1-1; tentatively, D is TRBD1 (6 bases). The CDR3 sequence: CSVKGQITEAFF. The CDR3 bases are TGCAGCGTGAAAGGACAGATCACTGAAGCTTTCTTT. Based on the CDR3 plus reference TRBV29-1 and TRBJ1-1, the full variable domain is SAVISQKPSRDICQRGTSLTIQCQVDSQVTMMFWYRQQPGQSLTLIATANQGSEATYESGFVIDKFPISRPNLTFSTLTVSNMSPEDSSIYLCSVKGQITEAFFGQGTRLTVV.